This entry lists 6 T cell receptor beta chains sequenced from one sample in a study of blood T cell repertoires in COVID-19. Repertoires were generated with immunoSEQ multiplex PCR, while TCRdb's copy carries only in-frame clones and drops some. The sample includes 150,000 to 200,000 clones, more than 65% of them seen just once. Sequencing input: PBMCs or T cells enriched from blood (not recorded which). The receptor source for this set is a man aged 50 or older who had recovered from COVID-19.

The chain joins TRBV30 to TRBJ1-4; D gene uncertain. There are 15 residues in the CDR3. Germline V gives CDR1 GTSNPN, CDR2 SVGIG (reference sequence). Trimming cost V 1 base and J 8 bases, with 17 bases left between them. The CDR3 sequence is CAWSDRGRREEKLFF. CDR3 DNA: TGTGCCTGGAGTGATCGCGGGCGCCGGGAGGAAAAACTGTTTTTT.

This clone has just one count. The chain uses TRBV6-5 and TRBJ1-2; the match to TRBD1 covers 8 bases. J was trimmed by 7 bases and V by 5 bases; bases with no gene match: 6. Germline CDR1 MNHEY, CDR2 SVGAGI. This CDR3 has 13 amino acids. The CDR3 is CASSRQGAGGYTF. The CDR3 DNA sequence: TGTGCCAGCAGTCGGCAGGGGGCCGGTGGCTACACCTTC.

CDR3 DNA sequence: TGTGCCAGCAGCTTAGAAGCGCAGGGGGTACGCTATGGCTACACCTTC. Translation gives CASSLEAQGVRYGYTF. The V call is TRBV7-2, the J call TRBJ1-2, with 7 bases lining up with TRBD1. Per the germline V gene, CDR1 is SGHTA and CDR2 is FQGNSA. The CDR3 contains 16 residues. Unmatched junction bases numbered 9, after V lost 1 base and J lost 4 bases.

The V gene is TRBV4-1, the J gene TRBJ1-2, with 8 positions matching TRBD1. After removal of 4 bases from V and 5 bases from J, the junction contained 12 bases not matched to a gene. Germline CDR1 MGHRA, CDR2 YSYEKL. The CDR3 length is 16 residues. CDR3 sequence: CASSLLQGDRTYGYTF. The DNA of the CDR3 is TGCGCCAGCAGCCTCCTACAGGGGGACAGAACTTATGGCTACACCTTC.

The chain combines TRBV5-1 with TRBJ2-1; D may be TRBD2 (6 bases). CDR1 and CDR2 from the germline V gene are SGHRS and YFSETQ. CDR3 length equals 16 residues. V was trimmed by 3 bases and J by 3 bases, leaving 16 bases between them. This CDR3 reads CASSSLPTSNYNEQFF. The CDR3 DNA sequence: TGCGCCAGCAGCTCTCTACCGACTAGTAACTACAATGAGCAGTTCTTC.

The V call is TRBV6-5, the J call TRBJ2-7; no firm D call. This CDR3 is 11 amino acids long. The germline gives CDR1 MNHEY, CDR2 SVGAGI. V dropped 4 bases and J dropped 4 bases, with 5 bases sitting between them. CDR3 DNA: TGTGCCAGCAGTTCCCCTTACGAGCAGTACTTC. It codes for CASSSPYEQYF.